These 27 T cell receptor beta chains were sequenced from one sample in a study of OX40 agonist ivuxolimab in advanced cancers. TCRdb keeps only in-frame clones here, not all; method: immunoSEQ multiplex PCR. The sample carries 55,000 to 85,000 clones, about nine tenths recorded once. The input for sequencing was CD4+ or CD8+ T cells sorted from blood, taken in a trial of the OX40 agonist ivuxolimab. The receptor set was obtained from an adult with an advanced solid tumor such as melanoma, head and neck, liver or kidney cancer.

The genes are TRBV25-1 and TRBJ1-1; the D is unclear. Trimming removed 4 bases at V and 0 bases at J, with 9 bases between. The germline gives CDR1 MGHDK, CDR2 SYGVNS. The CDR3 covers 14 residues. As DNA, the CDR3 is TGTGCCAGCAGTGTGACGGGGATGAACACTGAAGCTTTCTTT. Translating gives CASSVTGMNTEAFF.

The CDR3 coding sequence is TGTGCCAGCAGTTTACCCGGGGGAGATAATGAAAAACTGTTTTTT. Translation gives CASSLPGGDNEKLFF. The V gene is TRBV28, the J gene TRBJ1-4; the D gene is possibly TRBD1 (5 bases). Germline assignment: CDR1 MDHEN and CDR2 SYDVKM. The V and J ends lost 2 bases and 4 bases respectively, with 11 bases between them. CDR3 length equals 15 residues.

In its sample, this clone was seen once. The V and J genes are TRBV7-9 and TRBJ1-2; 7 positions match TRBD1. With V trimmed by 7 bases and J by 8 bases, 10 bases remained unmatched. Germline values: CDR1 SEHNR, CDR2 FQNEAQ (reference sequence). The CDR3 covers 13 residues. CDR3 loop: CASKVDRAGGYTF. The CDR3 DNA sequence: TGTGCCAGCAAGGTAGACAGGGCGGGCGGCTACACCTTC.

This clone is a singleton in its sample. CDR3 nucleotides: TGTGCCAGTAGCGGAATGCCGGGAGCCAACTATGGCTACACCTTC. Its protein is CASSGMPGANYGYTF. V is TRBV19 and J is TRBJ1-2; D gene unclear. This CDR3 spans 15 amino acids. V dropped 6 bases and J dropped 2 bases, with 16 bases sitting between them. Germline CDR1 and CDR2: LNHDA and SQIVND (reference sequence).

This chain connects TRBV27 to TRBJ1-5, with a tentative D call TRBD1 (5 bases). Germline V CDR1 and CDR2: MNHEY, SMNVEV (reference sequence). The CDR3 has 14 amino acids. V lost 4 bases and J 9 bases, leaving 16 bases between the germline ends. CDR3 region: CASSSRQTPWPQHF. The CDR3 DNA is TGTGCCAGCAGTTCCCGACAGACCCCTTGGCCCCAGCATTTT.

The sample holds one count of this clone. The genes are TRBV2 and TRBJ1-5; TRBD1 matches at 7 bases. V shed 6 bases, J shed 0 bases, and the junction held 5 bases outside the gene matches. Germline CDR1 reads SNHLY; CDR2 reads FYNNEI. The CDR3 sequence is 15 residues long. CDR3 residues: CASRAGGFSNQPQHF. The CDR3, as DNA: TGTGCCAGCAGGGCAGGGGGGTTTAGCAATCAGCCCCAGCATTTT. The full variable domain, completed using reference TRBV2 and TRBJ1-5, is EPEVTQTPSHQVTQMGQEVILRCVPISNHLYFYWYRQILGQKVEFLVSFYNNEISEKSEIFDDQFSVERPDGSNFTLKIRSTKLEDSAMYFCASRAGGFSNQPQHFGDGTRLSIL.

This chain joins TRBV19 and TRBJ1-1; 8 bases agree with TRBD1. This CDR3 has 13 amino acids. V gave up 3 bases and J gave up 3 bases; unmatched junction bases: 0. Germline values: CDR1 LNHDA, CDR2 SQIVND (reference sequence). The CDR3 region is CASSMDRDTEAFF. CDR3 nucleotide sequence: TGTGCCAGTAGTATGGACAGGGACACTGAAGCTTTCTTT.

This clone was seen more than once but under ten times. J is TRBJ2-2 and V is TRBV6-1, with 9 bases fitting TRBD1. Germline V gives CDR1 MNHNS, CDR2 SASEGT. Losses at the gene ends were 9 bases for V and 7 bases for J; bases not matched to a gene: 9. This CDR3 region has 14 residues. Written as DNA, the CDR3 is TGTGCCAGGACACAGGGGGCGTCGGGCGGGGAGCTGTTTTTT. Amino acids: CARTQGASGGELFF.

The V and J genes are TRBV28 and TRBJ2-7, with D perhaps TRBD2 (7 bases). Germline loops: CDR1 MDHEN, CDR2 SYDVKM. The CDR3 is 14 residues long. V lost 3 bases and J 5 bases, leaving 14 bases between the germline ends. CDR3: CASSLGGGYNEQYF. For the CDR3, the DNA is TGTGCCAGCAGTTTGGGAGGGGGTTATAACGAGCAGTACTTC.

This clone was counted a few times. The chain employs TRBV9 and TRBJ1-6, with D perhaps matching TRBD1 (6 bases). The germline V gene encodes CDR1 SGDLS and CDR2 YYNGEE. With 1 base removed from V and 10 bases from J, the gap between germline ends came to 9 bases. This CDR3 region has 13 residues. The CDR3 is CASSVSGASPLHF. Written as DNA, the CDR3 is TGTGCCAGCAGCGTATCGGGGGCGTCACCCCTCCACTTT.

The chain has TRBV7-2 and TRBJ1-2; 9 positions agree with TRBD1. The CDR3 consists of 15 residues. Germline CDR1 reads SGHTA; CDR2 reads FQGNSA. J gave up 5 bases and V 5 bases, and 9 bases lay outside the gene matches. The CDR3 coding sequence is TGTGCCAGCAGCCCCACAGGGGGCGCTTGGTATGGCTACACCTTC. Its protein product is CASSPTGGAWYGYTF.

Of note for this clone: With a much larger clone just one base away, this may be a read error. The gene calls are TRBV28 and TRBJ1-5; D call uncertain. This CDR3 region has 16 residues. The V gene lost 1 base and the J gene lost 6 bases, with 16 bases spanning the gap. The germline V gene has CDR1 MDHEN and CDR2 SYDVKM. CDR3 nucleotides: TGTGCCAGCAGTTTATTGGGCATCTCCGTACGTCAGCCCCAGCATTTT. Translation: CASSLLGISVRQPQHF.

This clone was counted a single time. The chain carries TRBV4-1 and TRBJ2-5; D remains ambiguous. V was trimmed by 0 bases and J by 3 bases, leaving 11 bases between them. There are 15 residues in the CDR3. The germline V gene has CDR1 MGHRA and CDR2 YSYEKL. The CDR3 coding sequence is TGCGCCAGCAGCCAAGATGGACGGCTAAAAGAGACCCAGTACTTC. Residues: CASSQDGRLKETQYF.

The chain employs TRBV6-5 and TRBJ2-2; D gene uncertain. Trimming pared 0 bases from V and 0 bases from J, leaving 5 bases between. In germline, CDR1 is MNHEY, CDR2 SVGAGI. The CDR3 is 15 residues long. CDR3 sequence: CASSYSTANTGELFF. Here the CDR3 DNA reads TGTGCCAGCAGTTACTCGACGGCGAACACCGGGGAGCTGTTTTTT.

J is TRBJ2-7 and V is TRBV15, with 8 bases fitting TRBD1. CDR3 length: 15 residues. Germline values: CDR1 LNHNV, CDR2 YYDKDF (reference sequence). V lost 0 bases to trimming and J lost 4 bases; unmatched junction nucleotides: 5. The CDR3 nucleotides are TGTGCCACCAGCAGAGACCTGGGACAGGCATACGAGCAGTACTTC. Protein sequence: CATSRDLGQAYEQYF.

The chain employs TRBV2 and TRBJ1-1; D is unclear. Germline CDR1 SNHLY, CDR2 FYNNEI. V was cut by 3 bases and J by 10 bases, with 12 bases left in between. The CDR3 has 12 amino acids. CDR3 in amino acids: CASSDGPWVAFF. In DNA form, the CDR3 reads TGTGCCAGCAGTGACGGGCCGTGGGTAGCTTTCTTT.

This clone was counted a few times. The chain carries TRBV29-1 and TRBJ2-3; 8 bases align to TRBD2. Germline V gives CDR1 SQVTM, CDR2 ANQGSEA. The CDR3 has 15 amino acids. Trimming took 1 base from V and 1 from J; bases not matched to a gene: 4. CDR3 sequence (DNA): TGCAGCGTTGAAGGGTACGGGGGGGGCACAGATACGCAGTATTTT. Translation gives CSVEGYGGGTDTQYF.

V usage is TRBV30 and J usage is TRBJ1-4; perhaps TRBD1 as D (5 bases). V lost 6 bases and J lost 7, with 12 bases in between. Germline V gene sequence: CDR1 GTSNPN, CDR2 SVGIG (reference sequence). The length of the CDR3 is 12 residues. In nucleotides, the CDR3 is TGTGCCTGCAGGGAGGGCGGTGAAAAACTGTTTTTT. This translates into CACREGGEKLFF.

This rearrangement joins TRBV28 to TRBJ2-3; D is possibly TRBD1 (6 bases). The CDR3 contains 15 residues. Looked up from germline, CDR1 is MDHEN and CDR2 is SYDVKM. V was pared by 5 bases and J by 3 bases, with 15 bases between. The CDR3 protein is CASSNHRDPTDTQYF. The CDR3 coding sequence is TGTGCCAGCAGTAACCACAGGGACCCTACAGATACGCAGTATTTT.

The chain carries TRBV7-2 and TRBJ2-7; the D call may be TRBD1 or TRBD2 (5 bases each). Germline V gene lookup returns CDR1 SGHTA and CDR2 FQGNSA. The CDR3 runs 14 residues. V gave up 3 bases and J gave up 1 base, with 10 bases separating them. CDR3 protein: CASSFTRQSYEQYF. CDR3 nucleotides: TGTGCCAGCAGCTTCACTAGACAGTCCTACGAGCAGTACTTC.

The chain uses TRBV7-9 and TRBJ2-3; weak D call: TRBD2 (5 bases). The CDR3 sequence is 15 residues long. The V and J ends lost 5 bases and 5 bases respectively, with 17 bases between them. CDR1 is SEHNR, CDR2 FQNEAQ, per germline (reference sequence). CDR3 residues: CASSQTVVARDTQYF. In DNA form, the CDR3 reads TGTGCCAGCAGCCAAACGGTAGTAGCGAGAGATACGCAGTATTTT.

The V and J genes are TRBV5-5 and TRBJ1-6; D not resolved. Germline CDR1 SGHKS, CDR2 YYEKEE (reference sequence). The CDR3 runs 15 residues. Trimming took off 2 bases at V and 7 bases at J, with 13 bases between the two ends. CDR3 sequence reads: CASSFVNLLNSPLHF. CDR3 in DNA: TGTGCCAGCAGCTTTGTTAACCTCCTGAATTCACCCCTCCACTTT.

The chain uses TRBV7-2 and TRBJ1-1; possibly TRBD1 for D (6 bases). The CDR3 spans 14 residues. V lost 0 bases to trimming and J lost 4 bases, with 9 bases between them. Germline V gene sequence: CDR1 SGHTA, CDR2 FQGNSA. DNA for the CDR3: TGTGCCAGCAGCTTAGCGAACAGGGCCACTGAAGCTTTCTTT. The encoded protein is CASSLANRATEAFF.

The chain has TRBV19 and TRBJ1-1; possibly TRBD1 for D (6 bases). Between the trimmed V and J ends, which lost 7 bases and 5 bases, there was a span of 17 bases. This CDR3 region has 14 residues. The V gene's germline CDR1 is LNHDA and CDR2 SQIVND (reference sequence). CDR3 loop: CASIANRDRTEAFF. The CDR3 nucleotides read TGTGCCAGTATCGCTAACAGGGATCGGACTGAAGCTTTCTTT.

J is TRBJ1-6 and V is TRBV5-4; TRBD1 is a possible D gene (5 bases). V was clipped by 0 bases and J by 11 bases, with 12 bases between them. The germline V gene encodes CDR1 SGHNT and CDR2 YYREEE (reference sequence). This CDR3 contains 14 residues. The CDR3 is CASSLGQGRTPLHF. The CDR3 DNA reads as TGTGCCAGCAGCTTGGGGCAGGGAAGAACACCCCTCCACTTT.

V and J are TRBV19 and TRBJ2-1; no reliable D call. Germline CDR1 and CDR2: LNHDA and SQIVND (reference sequence). The CDR3 has 13 amino acids. The ends were cut back, 1 base at V and 5 bases at J, with 6 bases in the middle. The CDR3 bases are TGTGCCAGTAGTATAGCGCGAGACAATGAGCAGTTCTTC. It codes for CASSIARDNEQFF.

This rearrangement joins TRBV27 to TRBJ1-1, with D unresolved. This CDR3 region has 15 residues. V lost 7 bases to trimming and J lost 1 base, with 16 bases between them. From germline, CDR1 is MNHEY and CDR2 SMNVEV (reference sequence). The CDR3 DNA follows: TGTGCCAGCATTAAACAAAACCGACAGAACACTGAAGCTTTCTTT. Its protein is CASIKQNRQNTEAFF.